The 4 T cell receptor beta chains reported below all come from one sample, sequenced in a study of blood T cell repertoires in COVID-19. Clones were sequenced by immunoSEQ multiplex PCR, and TCRdb holds only the in-frame ones, with some missing. The data hold 310,000 or so clones, with around 82% observed a single time. Sequenced input: peripheral blood. The receptors were gathered from a woman between 50 and 59 years old with acute or convalescent COVID-19.

The V and J genes are TRBV3-1 (or the pseudogene TRBV3-2) and TRBJ1-1, with 10 bases fitting TRBD1. The length of the CDR3 is 14 residues. V was clipped by 4 bases and J by 7 bases; unmatched bases: 6. Germline V gives CDR1 LGHDT, CDR2 YNNKEL (reference sequence). The CDR3 nucleotides are TGTGCCAGCAGCCCGGACAGGGGGGCTGATGAAGCTTTCTTT. It specifies CASSPDRGADEAFF.

J is TRBJ2-1 and V is TRBV30; the D gene is possibly TRBD2 (5 bases). Trimming pared 0 bases from V and 9 bases from J, leaving 9 bases between. This CDR3 spans 12 amino acids. Germline CDR1 GTSNPN, CDR2 SVGIG (reference sequence). CDR3 coding DNA: TGTGCCTGGAGTGTCGGCAGCGGTGAGCAGTTCTTC. Translation: CAWSVGSGEQFF.

The chain links TRBV6-5 to TRBJ2-7; 7 positions match TRBD2. CDR1 is MNHEY, CDR2 SVGAGI, per germline. This CDR3 comprises 14 residues. V shed 11 bases, J shed 3 bases, and the junction held 13 bases outside the gene matches. The CDR3 region has the DNA TGTGCCGTGAAGGAGGGACTATCTCGCTACGAGCAGTACGTC. Translated, it gives CAVKEGLSRYEQYV.

The genes are TRBV19 and TRBJ2-7, with D tentatively TRBD1 (5 bases). Trimming took 5 bases from V and 3 from J, leaving 14 bases between them. Germline V gene sequence: CDR1 LNHDA, CDR2 SQIVND (reference sequence). The CDR3 extends over 14 amino acids. The CDR3 is CASSERSQGYEQYF. The CDR3 nucleotides read TGTGCCAGTAGTGAACGGAGCCAGGGCTACGAGCAGTACTTC. The full variable domain, its missing parts supplied by reference TRBV19 and TRBJ2-7, is DGGITQSPKYLFRKEGQNVTLSCEQNLNHDAMYWYRQDPGQGLRLIYYSQIVNDFQKGDIAEGYSVSREKKESFPLTVTSAQKNPTAFYLCASSERSQGYEQYFGPGTRLTVT.